A single sample is the source of the 10 T cell receptor beta chains below, sequenced in a study of multiple sclerosis patients with progressive multifocal leukoencephalopathy. Time point denoted: around eleven months of natalizumab therapy. The protocol was immunoSEQ multiplex PCR, while the TCRdb copy is restricted to in-frame clones and leaves out a portion. The table lists about 25,000 clones, about 91% of them singletons. Sequencing was performed on PBMCs, taken from a patient treated with natalizumab. The receptors stem from a man aged 25 to 40 with multiple sclerosis.

This chain connects TRBV27 to TRBJ2-1; 10 positions match TRBD2. The J segment lost 9 bases and the V segment lost 1 base, leaving 12 bases of the junction unmatched. This CDR3 contains 17 residues. Germline CDR1 and CDR2: MNHEY and SMNVEV (reference sequence). The CDR3 protein is CASSLWASGGTIGEQFF. In DNA, the CDR3 is TGTGCCAGCAGTTTATGGGCTAGCGGGGGTACAATAGGTGAGCAGTTCTTC.

The chain is built from TRBV5-1 and TRBJ2-5, with TRBD2 matching over 8 bases. V lost 0 bases and J lost 1; bases outside the gene matches: 2. This CDR3 contains 15 residues. Germline V gene data show CDR1 as SGHRS and CDR2 as YFSETQ. The DNA for the CDR3 is TGCGCCAGCAGCTTGGCCGGGGGGGCCCAAGAGACCCAGTACTTC. Protein: CASSLAGGAQETQYF.

This clone was detected only once. The chain couples TRBV4-3 to TRBJ2-1; tentatively, D is TRBD1 (5 bases). CDR1 is LGHNA and CDR2 is YSLEER in the germline V gene. This CDR3 contains 15 residues. V was cut by 0 bases and J by 7 bases, with 13 bases left in between. This chain's CDR3 is CASSQDRGLGNEQFF. CDR3 coding DNA: TGCGCCAGCAGCCAAGATAGGGGTCTAGGGAATGAGCAGTTCTTC.

J is TRBJ1-2 and V is TRBV19; possible D gene TRBD1, 6 bases. Germline assignment: CDR1 LNHDA and CDR2 SQIVND (reference sequence). CDR3 length equals 18 residues. The germline V and J ends were trimmed by 0 bases and 4 bases, with 21 bases remaining between them. In DNA, the CDR3 is TGTGCCAGTAGTATAGATCTGGGGGACATACGAGCCCTCTATGGCTACACCTTC. Its translation is CASSIDLGDIRALYGYTF. The variable domain in full, completed from reference TRBV19 and TRBJ1-2, reads DGGITQSPKYLFRKEGQNVTLSCEQNLNHDAMYWYRQDPGQGLRLIYYSQIVNDFQKGDIAEGYSVSREKKESFPLTVTSAQKNPTAFYLCASSIDLGDIRALYGYTFGSGTRLTVV.

The genes are TRBV7-2 and TRBJ2-7; TRBD2 might be the D (7 bases). Between the trimmed V and J ends, which lost 5 bases and 6 bases, there was a span of 17 bases. Germline V gene lookup returns CDR1 SGHTA and CDR2 FQGNSA. CDR3 length: 14 residues. The CDR3 coding sequence is TGTGCCAGCAGCCCCCGAGGGGGGGGAAGCGAGCAGTACGTC. It translates to CASSPRGGGSEQYV.

This clone was observed a handful of times. This chain uses TRBV6-1 with TRBJ2-7, with D perhaps TRBD1 or TRBD2 (6 bases each). Germline values: CDR1 MNHNS, CDR2 SASEGT. Trimming removed 1 base from V and 7 bases from J, with 14 bases in between. This CDR3 contains 14 residues. The CDR3 region has the DNA TGTGCCAGCAGTGAAGTTGGGGGGCGGGGTGAGCAGTACGTC. The encoded protein is CASSEVGGRGEQYV.

This clone was counted a single time. The V and J genes are TRBV19 and TRBJ2-5; D is uncertain. Germline V gene lookup returns CDR1 LNHDA and CDR2 SQIVND (reference sequence). V lost 4 bases, J lost 4 bases, and 16 bases lay in between. CDR3 length: 15 residues. The CDR3, as DNA: TGTGCCAGTAGTACGGGTGGCAAGGGCCGAGAGACCCAGTACTTC. As protein: CASSTGGKGRETQYF.

This rearrangement joins TRBV6-5 to TRBJ2-2; 7 bases agree with TRBD1. The CDR3 extends over 16 amino acids. The germline V gene encodes CDR1 MNHEY and CDR2 SVGAGI. Unmatched junction bases numbered 4, after V lost 0 bases and J lost 3 bases. In nucleotides, the CDR3 is TGTGCCAGCAGTTACTCGAGGACAGGCCACACCGGGGAGCTGTTTTTT. Residues: CASSYSRTGHTGELFF.

On this clone: Germline is not matched at one junction end, which may reflect a read error. The V and J genes are TRBV5-1 and TRBJ1-2, with D uncertain. The V gene's germline CDR1 is SGHRS and CDR2 YFSETQ. This CDR3 spans 16 amino acids. The CDR3 is CAGSLRDTTSNYGYTF. CDR3 coding DNA: TGCGCCGGCAGCCTCAGAGACACAACCTCTAACTATGGCTACACCTTC.

V and J are TRBV6-1 and TRBJ1-6, with D perhaps TRBD1 (5 bases). Germline CDR1 MNHNS, CDR2 SASEGT. This CDR3 comprises 15 residues. V lost 4 bases and J lost 7, with 14 bases in between. CDR3 region: CASSGSDKTNSPLHF. DNA for the CDR3: TGTGCCAGCAGTGGTTCGGACAAGACAAATTCACCCCTCCACTTT.